This entry concerns a single TCR beta chain. This CDR3 has 15 residues. V lost 3 bases and J lost 3; bases outside the gene matches: 4. Germline assignment: CDR1 KGHSH and CDR2 LQKENI. The data stem from a study of blood T cell repertoires in COVID-19. The table came from immunoSEQ multiplex PCR; TCRdb's copy has only in-frame clones and leaves some out. This sample has about 140,000 clones, with roughly 80% found just once. The sample taken for sequencing was peripheral blood. This chain joins TRBV18 and TRBJ1-1; TRBD1 matches 10 bases. This TCR was sampled from a woman aged 45-65 years with active or convalescent COVID-19. Here the CDR3 DNA reads TGTGCCAGCTCACCCACGGACAGGGGGGACACTGAAGCTTTCTTT. This sequence encodes CASSPTDRGDTEAFF.